These T cell receptor beta chains were read from a single sample in a study of identical twins. TCRdb used MiXCR to reprocess the 5' RACE reads, holding one entry per CDR3 protein. The sample has around 530,000 distinct CDR3 sequences; about 16% are singletons. In addition, the sample was reused for a study of yellow fever vaccine responses in identical twins.

Sequencing was carried out using CD4+ T cells sorted from blood. The receptors come from a woman under 30 in good health. Both conserved end residues are part of each CDR3. A D gene is named only where the DNA matches it firmly. Clone size, where shown, is once, few, many, or a class for clones that have expanded.

TRBV7-8	TRBJ2-3	TRBD2	.	CASSLGSSGRRGDTQYF	TGTGCCAGCAGCTTAGGCAGTAGCGGGAGGAGGGGAGATACGCAGTATTTT
TRBV3-1	TRBJ2-2	TRBD2	.	CASSPSSGSAGELFF	TGTGCCAGCAGCCCTAGTAGCGGGAGCGCCGGGGAGCTGTTTTTT
TRBV10-3	TRBJ2-2	.	few	CAISESGLAAGELFF	TGTGCCATCAGTGAGTCGGGACTCGCCGCCGGGGAGCTGTTTTTT
TRBV28	TRBJ2-7	.	.	CASSIESYEQYF	TGTGCCAGCAGTATTGAGTCCTACGAGCAGTACTTC
TRBV12-3/TRBV12-4	TRBJ1-1	TRBD1	few	CASSPTTGTANTEAFF	TGTGCCAGCAGCCCAACCACCGGGACAGCGAACACTGAAGCTTTCTTT
TRBV15	TRBJ2-1	.	few	CATSRVGRNNEQFF	TGTGCCACCAGCAGAGTTGGCAGAAACAATGAGCAGTTCTTC
TRBV11-2	TRBJ2-2	TRBD1	.	CASSLLTGSVTGELFF	TGTGCCAGCAGCTTATTGACAGGGTCTGTCACCGGGGAGCTGTTTTTT
TRBV29-1	TRBJ1-2	.	.	CSVEWGQVWGYTF	TGCAGCGTTGAATGGGGGCAGGTTTGGGGCTACACCTTC
TRBV25-1	TRBJ1-4	TRBD1	few	CASSELGQGALREKLFF	TGTGCCAGCAGTGAACTGGGACAGGGGGCTTTGAGGGAAAAACTGTTTTTT
TRBV20-1	TRBJ2-1	.	.	CSARPNYNEQFF	TGCAGTGCCAGACCGAACTACAATGAGCAGTTCTTC
TRBV12-3/TRBV12-4	TRBJ2-7	TRBD1	many	CASRRDREVYEQYF	TGTGCCAGCAGAAGGGACAGGGAGGTCTACGAGCAGTACTTC
TRBV5-1	TRBJ2-1	TRBD2	.	CASSPDRGLVTSGRAPSDEQFF	TGCGCCAGCAGCCCGGACAGGGGGCTGGTGACTAGCGGGAGGGCCCCTTCAGATGAGCAGTTCTTC
TRBV2	TRBJ1-5	.	few	CASSEARRNQPQHF	TGTGCCAGCAGTGAGGCCAGACGGAATCAGCCCCAGCATTTT
TRBV7-3	TRBJ2-7	TRBD2	few	CASSFYGTSYEQYF	TGTGCCAGCAGCTTTTACGGGACTAGCTACGAGCAGTACTTC
TRBV5-6	TRBJ2-7	.	few	CASSYFSYEQYF	TGTGCCAGCAGCTATTTCTCCTACGAGCAGTACTTC
TRBV20-1	TRBJ2-5	.	.	CSASWTTETQYF	TGCAGTGCTAGTTGGACTACAGAGACCCAGTACTTC
TRBV12-3/TRBV12-4	TRBJ1-4	TRBD1	few	CASSLARTGGGKLFF	TGTGCCAGCAGTTTAGCCCGAACAGGGGGGGGAAAACTGTTTTTT
TRBV12-3/TRBV12-4	TRBJ1-1	.	few	CASSLGLYTGSSTEAFF	TGTGCCAGCAGTTTAGGTTTATATACAGGGAGTAGCACTGAAGCTTTCTTT
TRBV6-2/TRBV6-3	TRBJ2-1	TRBD2	.	CASKGSGTDEQFF	TGTGCCAGCAAAGGGAGCGGGACCGATGAGCAGTTCTTC
TRBV18	TRBJ1-2	.	.	CASSPPDNDGGYTF	TGTGCCAGCTCACCCCCGGACAATGACGGTGGCTACACCTTC
TRBV24-1	TRBJ2-1	.	.	CATSDKPTGYNEQFF	TGTGCCACCAGTGATAAGCCGACAGGATACAATGAGCAGTTCTTC
TRBV3-1	TRBJ2-7	.	few	CASSRGQAANEQYF	TGTGCCAGCAGCCGCGGCCAGGCCGCTAACGAGCAGTACTTC
TRBV12-3/TRBV12-4	TRBJ2-5	.	few	CASSSISTIQETQYF	TGTGCCAGCAGTTCTATTTCGACTATACAAGAGACCCAGTACTTC
TRBV20-1	TRBJ2-3	TRBD2	.	CSARSLSGTSGGGTQYF	TGCAGTGCTAGAAGCCTTTCCGGGACTAGCGGAGGGGGAACGCAGTATTTT
TRBV11-3	TRBJ2-3	TRBD1	few	CASGHGTAGGDTQYF	TGTGCCAGCGGCCACGGGACAGCCGGTGGAGATACGCAGTATTTT
TRBV28	TRBJ2-3	.	.	CASSQPTERDFTDTQYF	TGTGCCAGCAGCCAACCGACAGAACGGGACTTCACAGATACGCAGTATTTT
TRBV2	TRBJ2-2	.	.	CASSDRTPLAGELFF	TGTGCCAGCAGTGATCGGACCCCCCTAGCCGGGGAGCTGTTTTTT
TRBV3-1	TRBJ2-2	.	.	CASSQGVYGSGELFF	TGTGCCAGCAGCCAAGGAGTGTACGGATCCGGGGAGCTGTTTTTT
TRBV28	TRBJ1-4	.	few	CASSFDRTNEKLFF	TGTGCCAGCAGTTTTGACAGAACTAATGAAAAACTGTTTTTT
TRBV28	TRBJ2-1	.	.	CASREEGRNEQFF	TGTGCCAGCAGGGAGGAGGGCCGCAATGAGCAGTTCTTC
TRBV18	TRBJ2-7	.	.	CASSPQVTRGKGYEQYF	TGTGCCAGCTCACCGCAGGTTACTAGGGGTAAAGGCTACGAGCAGTACTTC
TRBV3-1	TRBJ1-4	.	few	CASSPRTEEKLFF	TGTGCCAGCAGCCCCCGGACGGAAGAAAAACTGTTTTTT
TRBV6-2/TRBV6-3	TRBJ1-6	TRBD1	.	CASSYVQGGSPLHF	TGTGCCAGCAGTTACGTCCAGGGGGGCTCACCCCTCCACTTT
TRBV21-1	TRBJ2-7	.	few	CASSKLGGFFSEQYF	TGTGCCAGCAGCAAACTCGGGGGCTTTTTCTCCGAGCAGTACTTC
TRBV12-3/TRBV12-4	TRBJ2-3	.	.	CASTSPWSNTDTQYF	TGTGCCAGCACCTCCCCGTGGTCGAACACAGATACGCAGTATTTT
TRBV4-1	TRBJ1-1	.	few	CASSQPRVGAEAFF	TGCGCCAGCAGCCAACCCAGGGTTGGCGCTGAAGCTTTCTTT
TRBV5-1	TRBJ2-3	.	.	CASSLATARAGTDTQYF	TGCGCCAGCAGCTTGGCTACAGCCCGTGCTGGGACAGATACGCAGTATTTT
TRBV2	TRBJ1-4	TRBD1	.	CASRGDRGGEEKLFF	TGTGCCAGCCGGGGGGACAGGGGAGGGGAAGAAAAACTGTTTTTT
TRBV19	TRBJ1-2	TRBD1	.	CASSMRDSGGYTF	TGTGCCAGTAGTATGCGGGACAGTGGTGGCTACACCTTC
TRBV7-2	TRBJ2-1	TRBD2	.	CASSLFGIRTSGGTSSYNEQFF	TGTGCCAGCAGCTTATTCGGGATTCGGACTAGCGGGGGAACGAGCTCCTACAATGAGCAGTTCTTC
TRBV10-3	TRBJ2-5	TRBD1	.	CAIKGGQGAGETQYF	TGTGCCATCAAGGGCGGACAGGGGGCAGGGGAGACCCAGTACTTC
TRBV10-3	TRBJ1-2	TRBD1	few	CAISAGQGGPTNYGYTF	TGTGCCATCAGTGCCGGACAGGGAGGCCCCACTAACTATGGCTACACCTTC
TRBV29-1	TRBJ2-3	.	.	CSACGGRRSTDTQYF	TGCAGCGCCTGCGGCGGCAGAAGAAGCACAGATACGCAGTATTTT
TRBV3-1	TRBJ2-2	TRBD2	.	CASSQRLAITGELFF	TGTGCCAGCAGCCAACGACTAGCCATCACCGGGGAGCTGTTTTTT
TRBV20-1	TRBJ1-4	.	.	CSARKDGEKLFF	TGCAGTGCTAGAAAGGACGGGGAAAAACTGTTTTTT
TRBV11-2	TRBJ2-1	TRBD2	few	CASSLVSSSGSLGNEQFF	TGTGCCAGCAGCTTAGTTTCGTCGAGCGGGAGCCTGGGCAATGAGCAGTTCTTC
TRBV29-1	TRBJ2-2	.	.	CSVEGLYRNTGELFF	TGCAGCGTTGAAGGACTTTACAGGAACACCGGGGAGCTGTTTTTT
TRBV12-3/TRBV12-4	TRBJ2-5	.	.	CASSLRILETQYF	TGTGCCAGCAGTTTACGTATTTTGGAGACCCAGTACTTC
TRBV20-1	TRBJ2-1	TRBD2	.	CSARDSGLAGVFSYNEQFF	TGCAGTGCTAGAGACTCAGGACTAGCGGGGGTATTCTCCTACAATGAGCAGTTCTTC
TRBV20-1	TRBJ2-3	TRBD1	.	CSGKTGGADTQYF	TGCAGTGGAAAAACAGGGGGCGCGGATACGCAGTATTTT
TRBV3-1	TRBJ2-1	.	many	CAVAQAGYNEQFF	TGTGCCGTCGCTCAAGCGGGCTACAATGAGCAGTTCTTC